This note documents a single T cell receptor beta chain sequence. Its antigen is not known. The sample contains more than one DNA sequence encoding this CDR3. Sequenced by immunoSEQ multiplex PCR; TCRdb stores in-frame clones only, minus some. The data show about 2 million clones, roughly 95% seen once. The data stem from a study of shared clonotypes between healthy human individuals. Study outcomes and limitations: Memory subsets had estimated richness that was generally smaller than that of naive subsets.

Naive CD8 isolation took CD45RO-negative cells positively selected for CCR7 and excluded terminally differentiated effector memory CD45RA+ cells. Trimming shortened V by 1 base and J by 1 base, and 6 bases separated the two germline ends. This CDR3 has 13 residues. Germline V gene sequence: CDR1 SGDLS, CDR2 YYNGEE. The specimen was naive CD8+ T cells sorted from blood. The rearrangement joins TRBV9 to TRBJ2-7; the D is unclear. The sequence derives from a man younger than 35 in good health. This CDR3 is CASSVNPSYEQYF. DNA for the CDR3: TGTGCCAGCAGCGTAAACCCGTCCTACGAGCAGTACTTC.